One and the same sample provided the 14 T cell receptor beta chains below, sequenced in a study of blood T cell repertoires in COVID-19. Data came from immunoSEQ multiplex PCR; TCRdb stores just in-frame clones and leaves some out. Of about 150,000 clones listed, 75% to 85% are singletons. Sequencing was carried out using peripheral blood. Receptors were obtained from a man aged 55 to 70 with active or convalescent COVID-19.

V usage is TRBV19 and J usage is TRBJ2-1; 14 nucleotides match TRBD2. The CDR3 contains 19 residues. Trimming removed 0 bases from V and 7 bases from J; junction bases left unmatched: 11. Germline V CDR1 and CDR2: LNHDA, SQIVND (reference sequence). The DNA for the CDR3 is TGTGCCAGTAGTATAGACTCCGGACTAGCGGGAGGTGGGAGAAATGAGCAGTTCTTC. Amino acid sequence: CASSIDSGLAGGGRNEQFF.

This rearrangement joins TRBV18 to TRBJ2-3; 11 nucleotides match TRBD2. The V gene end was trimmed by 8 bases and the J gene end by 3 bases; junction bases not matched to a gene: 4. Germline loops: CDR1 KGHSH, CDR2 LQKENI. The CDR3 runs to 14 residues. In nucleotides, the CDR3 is TGTGCCAGCGAAAGGACTAGCGGGACAGATACGCAGTATTTT. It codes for CASERTSGTDTQYF.

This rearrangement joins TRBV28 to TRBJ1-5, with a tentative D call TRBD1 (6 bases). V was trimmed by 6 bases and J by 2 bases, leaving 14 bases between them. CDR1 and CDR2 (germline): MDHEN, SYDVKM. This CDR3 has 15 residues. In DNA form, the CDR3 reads TGTGCCAGCAGCCGACAGGTCGGAGGCAATCAGCCCCAGCATTTT. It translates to CASSRQVGGNQPQHF.

In DNA form, the CDR3 reads TGTGCCAGCAGTTACTCAACGGGAGAGACCCAGTACTTC. This encodes CASSYSTGETQYF. The chain couples TRBV6-2 or TRBV6-3 to TRBJ2-5, with unresolved D. Trimming shortened V by 0 bases and J by 4 bases, and 6 bases separated the two germline ends. CDR3 size: 13 residues. CDR1 is MNHEY and CDR2 is SVGEGT in the germline V gene.

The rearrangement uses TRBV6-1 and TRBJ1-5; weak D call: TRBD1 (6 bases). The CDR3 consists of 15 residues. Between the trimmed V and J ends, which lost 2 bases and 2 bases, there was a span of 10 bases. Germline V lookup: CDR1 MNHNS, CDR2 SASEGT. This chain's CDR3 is CASSETGQGNQPQHF. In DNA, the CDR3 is TGTGCCAGCAGTGAAACAGGGCAGGGCAATCAGCCCCAGCATTTT.

The CDR3 sequence is CASSYRGGYGYTF. CDR3 in DNA: TGTGCCAGCAGTTACAGGGGGGGCTATGGCTACACCTTC. The chain combines TRBV12-3 or TRBV12-4 with TRBJ1-2; 8 bases map to TRBD1. The V gene end was trimmed by 4 bases and the J gene end by 4 bases; junction bases not matched to a gene: 2. CDR3 length: 13 residues.

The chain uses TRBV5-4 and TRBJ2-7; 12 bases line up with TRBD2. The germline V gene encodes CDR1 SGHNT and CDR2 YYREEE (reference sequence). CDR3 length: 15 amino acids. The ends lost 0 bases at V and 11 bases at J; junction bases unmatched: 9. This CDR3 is CASSLGPSGRDEEYF. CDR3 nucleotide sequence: TGTGCCAGCAGCTTGGGCCCTAGCGGGAGGGATGAGGAGTACTTC.

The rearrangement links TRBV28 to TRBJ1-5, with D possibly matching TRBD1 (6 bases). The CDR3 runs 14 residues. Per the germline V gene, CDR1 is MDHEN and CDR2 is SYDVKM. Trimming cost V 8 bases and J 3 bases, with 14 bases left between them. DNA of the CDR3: TGTGCCAGCGGGGGGGCAGCCTCCAATCAGCCCCAGCATTTT. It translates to CASGGAASNQPQHF.

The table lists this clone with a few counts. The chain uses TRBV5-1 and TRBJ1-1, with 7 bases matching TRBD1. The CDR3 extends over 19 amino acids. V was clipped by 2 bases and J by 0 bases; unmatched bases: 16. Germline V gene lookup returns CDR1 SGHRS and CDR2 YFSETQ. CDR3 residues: CASSLENWGTASLNTEAFF. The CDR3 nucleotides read TGCGCCAGCAGCTTAGAGAATTGGGGGACAGCTAGCCTGAACACTGAAGCTTTCTTT.

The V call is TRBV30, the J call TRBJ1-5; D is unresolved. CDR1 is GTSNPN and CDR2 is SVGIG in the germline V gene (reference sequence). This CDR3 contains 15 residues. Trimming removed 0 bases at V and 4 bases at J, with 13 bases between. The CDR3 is CAWSVGVEGNQPQHF. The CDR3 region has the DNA TGTGCCTGGAGTGTGGGAGTTGAGGGTAATCAGCCCCAGCATTTT.

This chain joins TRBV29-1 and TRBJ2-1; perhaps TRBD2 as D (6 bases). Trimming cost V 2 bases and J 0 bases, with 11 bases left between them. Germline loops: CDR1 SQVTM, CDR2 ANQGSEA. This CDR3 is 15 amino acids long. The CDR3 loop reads CSVELALSSYNEQFF. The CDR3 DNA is TGCAGCGTTGAACTAGCGCTTAGCTCCTACAATGAGCAGTTCTTC.

CDR3 protein: CATDTGYEQYF. CDR3 sequence (DNA): TGTGCCACTGATACGGGCTACGAGCAGTACTTC. The V and J genes are TRBV28 and TRBJ2-7; no clear D. Germline V CDR1 and CDR2: MDHEN, SYDVKM. V was pared by 10 bases and J by 3 bases, with 10 bases between. The CDR3 is made up of 11 amino acids.

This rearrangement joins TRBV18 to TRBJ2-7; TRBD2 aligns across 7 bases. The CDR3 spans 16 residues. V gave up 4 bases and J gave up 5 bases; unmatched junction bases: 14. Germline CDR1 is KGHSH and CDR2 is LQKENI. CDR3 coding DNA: TGTGCCAGCTCACGTAGGGAGGGGTCCCATTCCAACGAGCAGTACTTC. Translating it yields CASSRREGSHSNEQYF.

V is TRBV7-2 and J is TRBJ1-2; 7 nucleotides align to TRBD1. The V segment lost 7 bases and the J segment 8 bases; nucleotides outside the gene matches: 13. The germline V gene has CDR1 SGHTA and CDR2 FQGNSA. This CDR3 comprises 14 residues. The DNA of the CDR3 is TGTGCCAGCAAATTGGGACAGTCCAATGTGGGCTACACCTTC. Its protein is CASKLGQSNVGYTF.